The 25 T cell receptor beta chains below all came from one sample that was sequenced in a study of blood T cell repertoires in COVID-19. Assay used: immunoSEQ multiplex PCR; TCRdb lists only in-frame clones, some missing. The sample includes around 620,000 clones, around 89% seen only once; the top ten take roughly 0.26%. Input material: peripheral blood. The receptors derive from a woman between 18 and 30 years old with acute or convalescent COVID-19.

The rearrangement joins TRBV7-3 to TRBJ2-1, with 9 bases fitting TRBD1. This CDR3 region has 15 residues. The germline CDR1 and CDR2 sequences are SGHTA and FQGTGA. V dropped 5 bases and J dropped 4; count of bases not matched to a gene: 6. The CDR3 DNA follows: TGTGCCAGCAGCCCCGACAGGGGGGGTTACAATGAGCAGTTCTTC. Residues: CASSPDRGGYNEQFF.

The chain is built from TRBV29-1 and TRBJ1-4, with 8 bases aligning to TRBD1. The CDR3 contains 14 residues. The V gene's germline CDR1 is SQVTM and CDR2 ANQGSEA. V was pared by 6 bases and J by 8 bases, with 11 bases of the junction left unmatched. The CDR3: CSVQGQGGAEKLFF. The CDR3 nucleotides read TGCAGCGTCCAAGGACAGGGAGGGGCGGAAAAACTGTTTTTT.

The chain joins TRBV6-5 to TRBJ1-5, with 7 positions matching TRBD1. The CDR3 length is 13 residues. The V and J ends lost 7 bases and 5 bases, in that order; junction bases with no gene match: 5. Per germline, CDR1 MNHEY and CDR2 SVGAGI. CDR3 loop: CASKRGLDQPQHF. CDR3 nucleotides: TGTGCCAGCAAAAGGGGGCTGGATCAGCCCCAGCATTTT.

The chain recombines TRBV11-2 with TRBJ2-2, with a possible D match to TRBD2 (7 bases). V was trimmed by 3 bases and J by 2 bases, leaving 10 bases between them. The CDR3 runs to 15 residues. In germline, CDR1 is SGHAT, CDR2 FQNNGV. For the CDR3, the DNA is TGTGCCAGCAGCTTCGCGGGGGCCAACACCGGGGAGCTGTTTTTT. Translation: CASSFAGANTGELFF.

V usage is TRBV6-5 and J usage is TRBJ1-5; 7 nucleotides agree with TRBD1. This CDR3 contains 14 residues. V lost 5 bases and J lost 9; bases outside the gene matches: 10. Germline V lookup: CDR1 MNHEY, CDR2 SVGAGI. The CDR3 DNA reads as TGTGCCAGCAGTCCCACAGGGGCGGCTGGGCCCCAGCATTTT. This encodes CASSPTGAAGPQHF.

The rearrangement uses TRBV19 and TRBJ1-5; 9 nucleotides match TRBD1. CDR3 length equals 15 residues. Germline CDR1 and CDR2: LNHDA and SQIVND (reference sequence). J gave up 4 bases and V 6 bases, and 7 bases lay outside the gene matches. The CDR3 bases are TGTGCCAGTAGCAACCCGGGGACAGGGAATCAGCCCCAGCATTTT. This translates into CASSNPGTGNQPQHF.

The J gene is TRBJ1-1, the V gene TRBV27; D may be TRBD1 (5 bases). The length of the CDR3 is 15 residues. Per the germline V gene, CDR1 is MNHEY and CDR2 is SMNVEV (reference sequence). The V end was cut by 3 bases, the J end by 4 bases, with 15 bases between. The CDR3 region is CASSFSRRRGTEAFF. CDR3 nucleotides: TGTGCCAGCAGTTTTTCCCGGAGGAGGGGCACTGAAGCTTTCTTT.

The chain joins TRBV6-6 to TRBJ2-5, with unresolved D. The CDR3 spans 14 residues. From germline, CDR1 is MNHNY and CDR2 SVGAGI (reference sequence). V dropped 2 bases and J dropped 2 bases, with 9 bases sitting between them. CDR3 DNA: TGTGCCAGCAGTTACCGTGGCAGGCAAGAGACCCAGTACTTC. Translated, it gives CASSYRGRQETQYF.

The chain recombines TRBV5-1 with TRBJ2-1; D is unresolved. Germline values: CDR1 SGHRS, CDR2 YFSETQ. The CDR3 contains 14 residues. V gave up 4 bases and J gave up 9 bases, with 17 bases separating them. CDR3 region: CASSKLLGSPEQFF. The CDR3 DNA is TGCGCCAGCAGCAAACTCCTAGGCTCCCCTGAGCAGTTCTTC.

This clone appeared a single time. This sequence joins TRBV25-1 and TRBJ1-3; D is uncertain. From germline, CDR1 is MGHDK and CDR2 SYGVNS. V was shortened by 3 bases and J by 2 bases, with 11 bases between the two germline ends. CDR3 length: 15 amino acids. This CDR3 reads CASSDSGIPGNTIYF. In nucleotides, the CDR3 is TGTGCCAGCAGTGATTCGGGGATTCCTGGAAACACCATATATTTT.

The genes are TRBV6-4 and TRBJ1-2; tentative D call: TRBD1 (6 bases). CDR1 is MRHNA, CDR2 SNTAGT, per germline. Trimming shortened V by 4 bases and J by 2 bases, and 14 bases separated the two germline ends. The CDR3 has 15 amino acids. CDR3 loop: CASSASVDRNYGYTF. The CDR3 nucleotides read TGTGCCAGCAGTGCATCTGTGGACAGAAACTATGGCTACACCTTC.

CDR3 coding DNA: TGTGCCAGTAGTGCTGGACAAGGCTACGAGCAGTACTTC. The encoded protein is CASSAGQGYEQYF. The V call is TRBV19, the J call TRBJ2-7; tentative D call: TRBD1 (5 bases). This CDR3 contains 13 residues. Germline assignment: CDR1 LNHDA and CDR2 SQIVND (reference sequence). V was cut by 5 bases and J by 3 bases, with 11 bases left in between.

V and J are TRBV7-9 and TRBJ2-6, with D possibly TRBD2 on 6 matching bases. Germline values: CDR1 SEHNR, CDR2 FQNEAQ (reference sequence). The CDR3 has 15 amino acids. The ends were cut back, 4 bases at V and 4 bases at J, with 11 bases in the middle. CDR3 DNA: TGTGCCAGCAGCTGGGGGGACCCCGGGGCCAACGTCCTGACTTTC. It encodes CASSWGDPGANVLTF.

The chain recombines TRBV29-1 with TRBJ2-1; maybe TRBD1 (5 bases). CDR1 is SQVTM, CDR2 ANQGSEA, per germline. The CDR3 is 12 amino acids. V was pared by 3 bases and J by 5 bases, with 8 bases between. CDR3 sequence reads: CSVDDRNNEQFF. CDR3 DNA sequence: TGCAGCGTTGACGACAGAAACAATGAGCAGTTCTTC.

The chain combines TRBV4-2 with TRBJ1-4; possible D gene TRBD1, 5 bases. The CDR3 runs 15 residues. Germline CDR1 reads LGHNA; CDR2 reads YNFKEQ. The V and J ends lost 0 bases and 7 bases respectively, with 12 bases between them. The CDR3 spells CASSQEGQPSEKLFF. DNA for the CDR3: TGTGCCAGCAGCCAAGAAGGACAACCATCTGAAAAACTGTTTTTT.

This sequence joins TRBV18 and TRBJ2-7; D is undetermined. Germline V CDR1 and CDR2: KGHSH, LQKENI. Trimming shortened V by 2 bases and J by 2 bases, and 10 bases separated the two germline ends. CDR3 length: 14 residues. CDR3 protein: CASSPDRVTYEQYF. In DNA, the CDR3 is TGTGCCAGCTCACCAGATCGGGTTACCTACGAGCAGTACTTC.

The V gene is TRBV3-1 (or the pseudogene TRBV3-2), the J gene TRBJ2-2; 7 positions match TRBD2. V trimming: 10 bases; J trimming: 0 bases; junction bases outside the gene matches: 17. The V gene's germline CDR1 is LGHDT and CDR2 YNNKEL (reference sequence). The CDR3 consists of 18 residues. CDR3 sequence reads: CANPRGGSLLTNTGELFF. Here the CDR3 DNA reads TGTGCCAACCCTAGGGGCGGGAGCTTATTAACGAACACCGGGGAGCTGTTTTTT.

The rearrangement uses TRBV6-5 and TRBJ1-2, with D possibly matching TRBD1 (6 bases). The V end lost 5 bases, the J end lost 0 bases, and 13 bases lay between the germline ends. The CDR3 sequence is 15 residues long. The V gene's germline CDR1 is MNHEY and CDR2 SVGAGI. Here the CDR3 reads CASSPQGLANYGYTF. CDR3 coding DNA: TGTGCCAGCAGTCCGCAGGGGTTAGCTAACTATGGCTACACCTTC.

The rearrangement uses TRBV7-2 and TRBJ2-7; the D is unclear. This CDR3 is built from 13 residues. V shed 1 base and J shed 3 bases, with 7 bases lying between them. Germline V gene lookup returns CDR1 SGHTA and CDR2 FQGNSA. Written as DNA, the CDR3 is TGTGCCAGCAGCTTAGTAGGCGGCTACGAGCAGTACTTC. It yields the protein CASSLVGGYEQYF.

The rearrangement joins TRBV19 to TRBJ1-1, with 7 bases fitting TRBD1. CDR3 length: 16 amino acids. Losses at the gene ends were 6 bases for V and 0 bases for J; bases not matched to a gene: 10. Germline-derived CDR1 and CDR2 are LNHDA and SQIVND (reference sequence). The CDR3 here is CASRSTGEGVNTEAFF. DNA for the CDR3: TGTGCCAGTAGGAGCACAGGGGAAGGGGTGAACACTGAAGCTTTCTTT.

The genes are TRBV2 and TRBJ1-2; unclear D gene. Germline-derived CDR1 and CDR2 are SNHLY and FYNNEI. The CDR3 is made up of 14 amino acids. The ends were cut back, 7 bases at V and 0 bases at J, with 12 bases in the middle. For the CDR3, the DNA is TGTGCCAGCACTATAGTACTCCCTAACTATGGCTACACCTTC. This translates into CASTIVLPNYGYTF.

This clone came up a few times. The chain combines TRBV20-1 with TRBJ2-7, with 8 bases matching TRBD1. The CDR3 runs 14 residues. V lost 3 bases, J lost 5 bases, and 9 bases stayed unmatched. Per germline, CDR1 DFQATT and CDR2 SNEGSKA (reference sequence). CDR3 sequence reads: CSASDRGAIHEQYF. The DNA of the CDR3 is TGCAGTGCTAGTGACAGGGGAGCGATCCACGAGCAGTACTTC.

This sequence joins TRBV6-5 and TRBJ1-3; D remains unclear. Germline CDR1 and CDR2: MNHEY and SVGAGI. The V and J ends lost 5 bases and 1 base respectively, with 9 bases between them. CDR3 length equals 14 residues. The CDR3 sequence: CASSPSGSGNTIYF. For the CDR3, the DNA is TGTGCCAGCAGTCCCAGCGGGTCTGGAAACACCATATATTTT.

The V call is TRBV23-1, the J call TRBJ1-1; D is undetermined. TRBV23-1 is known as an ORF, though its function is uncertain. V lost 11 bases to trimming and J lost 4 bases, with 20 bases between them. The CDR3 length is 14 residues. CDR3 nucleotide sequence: TGCGCCTCACCCACTCTAATATCGGGCACTGAAGCTTTCTTT. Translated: CASPTLISGTEAFF.

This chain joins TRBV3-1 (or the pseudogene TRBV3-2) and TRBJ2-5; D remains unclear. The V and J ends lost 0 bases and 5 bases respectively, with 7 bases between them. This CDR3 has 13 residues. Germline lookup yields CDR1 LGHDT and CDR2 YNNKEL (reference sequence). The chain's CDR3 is CASSQDGWETQYF. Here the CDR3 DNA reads TGTGCCAGCAGCCAAGACGGGTGGGAGACCCAGTACTTC.